The next 3 T cell receptor beta chains were all read from a single sample in a study of shared clonotypes between healthy human individuals. TCRdb keeps only in-frame clones here, not all; method: immunoSEQ multiplex PCR. In the table there are some 1 million clones, around 75% of which are singletons. Sequencing was performed on memory CD4+ T cells sorted from blood. Subset in this sample: CD45RA-negative fraction. These receptor sequences come from a man younger than 35 in good health.

CDR3 amino acids: CASSLGPQDNQPQHF. CDR3 DNA sequence: TGTGCCAGCAGCTTAGGGCCTCAAGATAATCAGCCCCAGCATTTT. This chain uses TRBV7-8 with TRBJ1-5, with D hard to call. CDR3 size: 15 residues. Trimming took off 1 base at V and 4 bases at J, with 11 bases between the two ends. Germline-derived CDR1 and CDR2 are SGHVS and FQNEAQ.

This chain uses TRBV29-1 with TRBJ1-1; D is unclear. Trimming took off 5 bases at V and 1 base at J, with 5 bases between the two ends. The CDR3 runs to 11 residues. The V gene's germline CDR1 is SQVTM and CDR2 ANQGSEA. CDR3 nucleotide sequence: TGCAGCGTTCGCGGGAACACTGAAGCTTTCTTT. It translates to CSVRGNTEAFF.

V and J are TRBV7-8 and TRBJ2-1, with D perhaps matching TRBD1 (6 bases). V was cut by 5 bases and J by 10 bases, with 18 bases left in between. The CDR3 consists of 14 residues. Germline CDR1 SGHVS, CDR2 FQNEAQ. CDR3 in amino acids: CASSHRDTSWEQFF. CDR3 in DNA: TGTGCCAGCAGCCACCGGGACACCTCTTGGGAGCAGTTCTTC.